The 29 T cell receptor beta chains below all came from one sample that was sequenced in a study of T cell responses to AZD1222 COVID-19 vaccine. Clones were sequenced by immunoSEQ multiplex PCR, and TCRdb holds only the in-frame ones, with some missing. The sample lists approximately 120,000 clones, 80% to 90% occurring once. The specimen was peripheral blood, collected on day 0 of AZD1222 vaccination. These receptors were taken from an adult in good health.

This chain connects TRBV19 to TRBJ1-5; the D gene is possibly TRBD1 (6 bases). The CDR3 has 12 residues. Germline V gene sequence: CDR1 LNHDA, CDR2 SQIVND (reference sequence). V was pared by 7 bases and J by 6 bases, with 10 bases between. DNA of the CDR3: TGTGCCAGTACCACAGGGTTTCAGCCCCAGCATTTT. Its protein product is CASTTGFQPQHF. The full variable domain, rest sourced from reference TRBV19 and TRBJ1-5, is DGGITQSPKYLFRKEGQNVTLSCEQNLNHDAMYWYRQDPGQGLRLIYYSQIVNDFQKGDIAEGYSVSREKKESFPLTVTSAQKNPTAFYLCASTTGFQPQHFGDGTRLSIL.

The J gene is TRBJ1-2, the V gene TRBV3-1 (or the pseudogene TRBV3-2); D perhaps matches TRBD1 (5 bases). Germline loops: CDR1 LGHDT, CDR2 YNNKEL (reference sequence). Trimming stripped 7 bases from V and 7 bases from J, with 19 bases between. The CDR3 sequence is 14 residues long. In DNA, the CDR3 is TGTGCCAGCACCCAGAGATATTCAGGGTTTGGCTACACCTTC. Its protein is CASTQRYSGFGYTF.

The count of this clone is one. V gene TRBV6-5 combines with J gene TRBJ1-3; a weak D match, TRBD1 (5 bases). Germline CDR1 reads MNHEY; CDR2 reads SVGAGI. The CDR3 is 15 amino acids. Between the trimmed V and J ends, which lost 5 bases and 0 bases, there was a span of 11 bases. CDR3 bases: TGTGCCAGCAGTAGAGGACAAGACTCTGGAAACACCATATATTTT. Its translation is CASSRGQDSGNTIYF.

The rearrangement links TRBV7-2 to TRBJ2-3; a possible D gene is TRBD1 (5 bases). Germline lookup yields CDR1 SGHTA and CDR2 FQGNSA. This CDR3 spans 16 amino acids. V shed 9 bases and J shed 0 bases, with 19 bases lying between them. CDR3 in DNA: TGTGCCAGTTCAAGATTCCCAAGGGGCAGCACAGATACGCAGTATTTT. Translating gives CASSRFPRGSTDTQYF.

The chain couples TRBV7-3 to TRBJ2-2, with 8 bases lining up with TRBD1. Germline V gives CDR1 SGHTA, CDR2 FQGTGA. There are 16 residues in the CDR3. Trimming removed 5 bases from V and 4 bases from J; junction bases left unmatched: 9. CDR3 coding DNA: TGTGCCAGCAGCAAGCGCGGGACAGGCATCACCGGGGAGCTGTTTTTT. This codes for CASSKRGTGITGELFF.

J is TRBJ1-2 and V is TRBV25-1; unclear D gene. The CDR3 contains 12 residues. Germline CDR1 reads MGHDK; CDR2 reads SYGVNS. V was cut by 6 bases and J by 2 bases, with 7 bases left in between. CDR3: CASRFQNYGYTF. CDR3 sequence (DNA): TGTGCCAGCAGGTTTCAGAACTATGGCTACACCTTC.

The chain uses TRBV28 and TRBJ2-7; 7 bases fit TRBD1. CDR3 length equals 17 residues. Germline CDR1 reads MDHEN; CDR2 reads SYDVKM. V lost 8 bases, J lost 9 bases, and 25 bases stayed unmatched. The CDR3 here is CASLSGSAGGPPSGQYF. CDR3 bases: TGTGCCAGCTTATCAGGGTCGGCAGGGGGTCCCCCGAGTGGGCAGTACTTC.

CDR3 region: CASQPPGEDTQYF. The CDR3 nucleotides are TGTGCCAGCCAACCACCGGGGGAAGATACGCAGTATTTT. The chain couples TRBV18 to TRBJ2-3, with D perhaps matching TRBD2 (6 bases). The germline V and J ends were trimmed by 8 bases and 5 bases, with 14 bases remaining between them. The CDR3 has 13 amino acids. The germline V gene has CDR1 KGHSH and CDR2 LQKENI.

This sequence joins TRBV2 and TRBJ1-2; TRBD1 matches 9 bases. Germline assignment: CDR1 SNHLY and CDR2 FYNNEI. The trim removed 6 bases at V and 5 bases at J, leaving 7 bases unmatched. This CDR3 is built from 14 residues. CDR3 nucleotides: TGTGCCAGCAGCTCTCGGACAGGGGTATATGGCTACACCTTC. As protein: CASSSRTGVYGYTF.

A single count supports this clone. The rearrangement uses TRBV19 and TRBJ1-4; no firm D call. The V and J ends lost 7 bases and 0 bases respectively, with 9 bases between them. Looked up from germline, CDR1 is LNHDA and CDR2 is SQIVND (reference sequence). The CDR3 has 14 amino acids. DNA of the CDR3: TGTGCCAGTACCGGGTTGGCAACTAATGAAAAACTGTTTTTT. It encodes CASTGLATNEKLFF.

The sample holds one count of this clone. J is TRBJ2-7 and V is TRBV28; the D call may be TRBD1 or TRBD2 (5 bases each). Germline values: CDR1 MDHEN, CDR2 SYDVKM. V was clipped by 8 bases and J by 3 bases, with 17 bases between them. The CDR3 totals 14 residues. CDR3 amino acids: CASRWSGTRYEQYF. The CDR3 nucleotides read TGTGCCAGCCGTTGGTCGGGGACCCGCTACGAGCAGTACTTC.

This sequence joins TRBV5-4 and TRBJ1-6; D call uncertain. V was trimmed by 3 bases and J by 0 bases, leaving 10 bases between them. Looked up from germline, CDR1 is SGHNT and CDR2 is YYREEE (reference sequence). There are 16 residues in the CDR3. The CDR3 is CASSSEGISYNSPLHF. The DNA for the CDR3 is TGTGCCAGCAGCTCCGAAGGCATCTCCTATAATTCACCCCTCCACTTT.

This chain connects TRBV7-6 to TRBJ1-3; D remains unclear. Trimming removed 2 bases at V and 4 bases at J, with 9 bases between. The CDR3 has 14 residues. Germline assignment: CDR1 SGHVS and CDR2 FNYEAQ. The CDR3 DNA is TGTGCCAGCAGCTTAAAGGATTCCGGAAACACCATATATTTT. It yields the protein CASSLKDSGNTIYF.

This chain connects TRBV2 to TRBJ2-2, with D perhaps assigned TRBD1 or TRBD2 (6 bases each). This CDR3 is 14 amino acids long. V gave up 6 bases and J gave up 0 bases, with 8 bases separating them. Looked up from germline, CDR1 is SNHLY and CDR2 is FYNNEI. The CDR3 DNA follows: TGTGCCAGCAGGAGGGGGGCGAACACCGGGGAGCTGTTTTTT. It codes for CASRRGANTGELFF. The full variable domain, rest sourced from reference TRBV2 and TRBJ2-2, is EPEVTQTPSHQVTQMGQEVILRCVPISNHLYFYWYRQILGQKVEFLVSFYNNEISEKSEIFDDQFSVERPDGSNFTLKIRSTKLEDSAMYFCASRRGANTGELFFGEGSRLTVL.

The chain is built from TRBV19 and TRBJ1-5; the match to TRBD1 covers 7 bases. This CDR3 spans 18 amino acids. V lost 5 bases and J lost 2; bases outside the gene matches: 15. CDR1 is LNHDA and CDR2 is SQIVND in the germline V gene (reference sequence). The CDR3 nucleotides read TGTGCCAGTAGTTACCCCGACTGGGGACAGATACGCAATCAGCCCCAGCATTTT. This sequence encodes CASSYPDWGQIRNQPQHF.

The gene calls are TRBV5-1 and TRBJ2-2, with TRBD1 matching over 7 bases. CDR1 and CDR2 from the germline V gene are SGHRS and YFSETQ. V lost 4 bases, J lost 2 bases, and 5 bases stayed unmatched. This CDR3 contains 15 residues. CDR3 in amino acids: CASSIRQGNTGELFF. As DNA, the CDR3 is TGCGCCAGCAGCATCCGACAGGGAAACACCGGGGAGCTGTTTTTT. Looking up the rest from reference TRBV5-1 and TRBJ2-2 gives the full variable domain: KAGVTQTPRYLIKTRGQQVTLSCSPISGHRSVSWYQQTPGQGLQFLFEYFSETQRNKGNFPGRFSGRQFSNSRSEMNVSTLELGDSALYLCASSIRQGNTGELFFGEGSRLTVL.

Here the CDR3 reads CASNQGGTGANVLTF. Written as DNA, the CDR3 is TGTGCCAGCAATCAGGGGGGAACTGGGGCCAACGTCCTGACTTTC. The V gene is TRBV5-6, the J gene TRBJ2-6; a weak D match, TRBD1 (7 bases). CDR1 is SGHDT and CDR2 is YYEEEE in the germline V gene. V shed 6 bases and J shed 2 bases, with 12 bases lying between them. This CDR3 region has 15 residues.

This chain connects TRBV7-3 to TRBJ2-3; D may correspond to TRBD1 or TRBD2 (5 bases each). CDR3 length: 14 residues. Per germline, CDR1 SGHTA and CDR2 FQGTGA. V lost 5 bases and J 11 bases, leaving 20 bases between the germline ends. CDR3 DNA sequence: TGTGCCAGCAGCCTGTTAGGGACCTCACTGGAGCAGTATTTT. This sequence encodes CASSLLGTSLEQYF.

The count of this clone is one. The genes are TRBV7-9 and TRBJ1-1, with 8 nucleotides matching TRBD1. The J segment lost 4 bases and the V segment lost 3 bases, leaving 4 bases of the junction unmatched. The germline gives CDR1 SEHNR, CDR2 FQNEAQ (reference sequence). The CDR3 consists of 14 residues. The CDR3 region has the DNA TGTGCCAGCAGCTTTAGTACAGGGGGCACTGAAGCTTTCTTT. The encoded protein is CASSFSTGGTEAFF.

This chain connects TRBV18 to TRBJ1-5; D is perhaps TRBD1 (6 bases). Germline CDR1 reads KGHSH; CDR2 reads LQKENI. V lost 3 bases and J lost 4, with 13 bases in between. The CDR3 extends over 15 amino acids. The CDR3 DNA sequence: TGTGCCAGCTCACCGCAGGGGAGTAGGAATCAGCCCCAGCATTTT. It yields the protein CASSPQGSRNQPQHF.

The J gene is TRBJ2-7, the V gene TRBV24-1; the D gene is possibly TRBD1 (5 bases). The CDR3 sequence is 13 residues long. Germline values: CDR1 KGHDR, CDR2 SFDVKD. V lost 4 bases to trimming and J lost 2 bases, with 8 bases between them. CDR3 coding DNA: TGTGCCACCAGTGACCCGGACACCTACGAGCAGTACTTC. Its translation: CATSDPDTYEQYF.

There are a few counts of this clone. The chain combines TRBV15 with TRBJ1-1; D may be TRBD1 (6 bases). CDR1 is LNHNV, CDR2 YYDKDF, per germline (reference sequence). The CDR3 is made up of 15 amino acids. The V end lost 0 bases, the J end lost 6 bases, and 14 bases lay between the germline ends. CDR3 region: CATSRDPTGWAEAFF. The CDR3 coding sequence is TGTGCCACCAGCAGAGATCCCACAGGGTGGGCTGAAGCTTTCTTT.

The rearrangement joins TRBV28 to TRBJ1-2, with a possible D match to TRBD1 (6 bases). This CDR3 has 13 amino acids. CDR1 and CDR2 from the germline V gene are MDHEN and SYDVKM. V gave up 7 bases and J gave up 4 bases, with 13 bases separating them. In nucleotides, the CDR3 is TGTGCCAGCAACCCCGGACAGATCTATGGCTACACCTTC. It codes for CASNPGQIYGYTF.

V gene TRBV27 combines with J gene TRBJ2-1, with 10 nucleotides matching TRBD2. CDR3 length: 19 residues. V shed 3 bases, J shed 4 bases, and the junction held 15 bases outside the gene matches. Germline lookup yields CDR1 MNHEY and CDR2 SMNVEV (reference sequence). CDR3 region: CASSLWSGRAGPTYNEQFF. The CDR3 DNA reads TGTGCCAGCAGTTTGTGGAGCGGGAGGGCCGGGCCTACATACAATGAGCAGTTCTTC.

V gene TRBV5-4 combines with J gene TRBJ2-4; possible D gene TRBD1, 5 bases. In germline, CDR1 is SGHNT, CDR2 YYREEE (reference sequence). Trimming took off 1 base at V and 1 base at J, with 12 bases between the two ends. This CDR3 spans 16 amino acids. For the CDR3, the DNA is TGTGCCAGCAGCTTGTCCAGGGATGTGGCCAAAAACATTCAGTACTTC. It translates to CASSLSRDVAKNIQYF. The variable domain in full, with the rest retrieved from reference TRBV5-4 and TRBJ2-4, is ETGVTQSPTHLIKTRGQQVTLRCSSQSGHNTVSWYQQALGQGPQFIFQYYREEENGRGNFPPRFSGLQFPNYSSELNVNALELDDSALYLCASSLSRDVAKNIQYFGAGTRLSVL.

Here the CDR3 reads CASSYSTAGGRTDTQYF. CDR3 nucleotide sequence: TGTGCCAGCAGTTACTCGACGGCGGGAGGGCGCACAGATACGCAGTATTTT. The chain employs TRBV6-2 or TRBV6-3 and TRBJ2-3, with 9 positions matching TRBD2. After removal of 0 bases from V and 1 base from J, the junction contained 5 bases not matched to a gene. Germline assignment: CDR1 MNHEY and CDR2 SVGEGT. CDR3 length: 17 residues.

In regard to this clone: Relative to the germline gene, one junction end is altered; a read error may explain this. The chain carries TRBV3-1 (or the pseudogene TRBV3-2) and TRBJ1-4; D gene ambiguous. The CDR3 contains 11 residues. The V gene's germline CDR1 is LGHDT and CDR2 YNNKEL (reference sequence). The DNA for the CDR3 is TGTGCCACCAGCGGCAACGGGCCACTGTTTTTT. This codes for CATSGNGPLFF.

The chain combines TRBV6-2 or TRBV6-3 with TRBJ1-2; D gene ambiguous. The CDR3 runs 13 residues. CDR1 and CDR2 from the germline V gene are MNHEY and SVGEGT. Trimming pared 2 bases from V and 6 bases from J, leaving 10 bases between. DNA of the CDR3: TGTGCCAGCAGTTACGCCCGCCTCGATGGCTACACCTTC. Amino acids: CASSYARLDGYTF.

The V gene is TRBV5-4, the J gene TRBJ1-2; the D gene is possibly TRBD1 (5 bases). V gave up 0 bases and J gave up 5 bases, with 8 bases separating them. The CDR3 totals 13 residues. The germline CDR1 and CDR2 sequences are SGHNT and YYREEE (reference sequence). CDR3 in DNA: TGTGCCAGCAGCTTGGAGGGGTATTATGGCTACACCTTC. Translated, it gives CASSLEGYYGYTF.